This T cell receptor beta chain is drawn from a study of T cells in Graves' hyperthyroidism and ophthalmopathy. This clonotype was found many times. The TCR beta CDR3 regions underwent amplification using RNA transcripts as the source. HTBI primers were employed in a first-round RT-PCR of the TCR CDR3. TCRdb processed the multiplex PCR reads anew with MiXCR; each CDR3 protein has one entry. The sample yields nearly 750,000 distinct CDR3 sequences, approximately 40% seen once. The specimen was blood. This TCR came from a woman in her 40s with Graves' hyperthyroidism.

The CDR3 is CASSMEVRNYGYTF. The CDR3 coding sequence is TGTGCCAGTAGTATGGAAGTCCGAAACTATGGCTACACCTTC. J is TRBJ1-2 and V is TRBV19; D is unresolved. The CDR3 is 14 residues long. V was shortened by 3 bases and J by 2 bases, with 10 bases between the two germline ends. Germline CDR1 reads LNHDA; CDR2 reads SQIVND (reference sequence).